These 14 T cell receptor beta chains came from one sample sequenced in a study of cytomegalovirus exposure and HLA in healthy donors. The PCR had 60 Vbeta and 13 Jbeta primers. The method was immunoSEQ multiplex PCR; TCRdb's version includes in-frame clones alone and lacks a portion of them. Of about 100,000 clones listed, around four fifths were seen once; the top ten hold 6.5% to 8%. Sequenced input: PBMCs. The receptors shown here come from a man aged 50-60 years in good health and CMV-seropositive.

The V call is TRBV25-1, the J call TRBJ1-2; no definite D call. CDR1 and CDR2 from the germline V gene are MGHDK and SYGVNS. The CDR3 is made up of 11 amino acids. Trimming took off 10 bases at V and 14 bases at J, with 20 bases between the two ends. The CDR3 nucleotides are TGTGCCATCGAGGAGGGCCCTAAACGGACCTTC. Its protein is CAIEEGPKRTF.

This clone has just a few counts. This chain connects TRBV5-1 to TRBJ1-4, with 9 bases identical to TRBD1. This CDR3 has 16 amino acids. In germline, CDR1 is SGHRS, CDR2 YFSETQ. The J segment lost 4 bases and the V segment lost 4 bases, leaving 8 bases of the junction unmatched. The CDR3 region has the DNA TGCGCCAGCAGCGACCGCACAGGGGGCCGTAATGAAAAACTGTTTTTT. Protein product: CASSDRTGGRNEKLFF.

The CDR3 sequence is CASSQAGGRGEAFF. Written as DNA, the CDR3 is TGCGCCAGCAGCCAAGCCGGGGGGCGAGGGGAAGCTTTCTTT. The rearrangement uses TRBV4-3 and TRBJ1-1, with D perhaps matching TRBD1 (6 bases). Germline V gives CDR1 LGHNA, CDR2 YSLEER. Between the trimmed V and J ends, which lost 1 base and 8 bases, there was a span of 14 bases. The CDR3 totals 14 residues.

V gene TRBV13 combines with J gene TRBJ1-2; D is uncertain. This CDR3 comprises 12 residues. Germline V CDR1 and CDR2: PRHDT, FYEKMQ (reference sequence). V lost 0 bases and J lost 7, with 6 bases in between. The CDR3 DNA sequence: TGTGCCAGCAGCTTAGGGCAGTTTGGCTACACCTTC. Encoded protein: CASSLGQFGYTF.

The chain carries TRBV30 and TRBJ2-1, with 9 bases lining up with TRBD2. J lost 9 bases, V lost 8 bases, and 2 bases had no gene match. The CDR3 has 10 residues. The germline V gene encodes CDR1 GTSNPN and CDR2 SVGIG (reference sequence). CDR3 sequence reads: CAAGGVEQFF. For the CDR3, the DNA is TGTGCCGCGGGGGGGGTTGAGCAGTTCTTC.

This clone was picked up one time. The rearrangement links TRBV20-1 to TRBJ1-2; no firm D call. Germline CDR1 reads DFQATT; CDR2 reads SNEGSKA (reference sequence). This CDR3 is 11 amino acids long. The V and J ends lost 1 base and 4 bases respectively, with 4 bases between them. CDR3 amino acids: CSARVGYGYTF. The CDR3 DNA follows: TGCAGTGCTAGAGTCGGCTATGGCTACACCTTC.

This clone was counted a few times. V is TRBV2 and J is TRBJ1-4; D is unresolved. Trimming stripped 6 bases from V and 6 bases from J, with 8 bases between. CDR3 size: 12 residues. Germline CDR1 is SNHLY and CDR2 is FYNNEI. In DNA, the CDR3 is TGTGCCAGCAGACGGGGAGATGAAAAACTGTTTTTT. This codes for CASRRGDEKLFF.

The rearrangement uses TRBV5-4 and TRBJ1-6; D is uncertain. The CDR3 totals 17 residues. Trimming shortened V by 4 bases and J by 2 bases, and 16 bases separated the two germline ends. CDR1 is SGHNT, CDR2 YYREEE, per germline (reference sequence). The CDR3 coding sequence is TGTGCCAGCAGCGAGGACCCGGAGGTCCCCTATAATTCACCCCTCCACTTT. Protein sequence: CASSEDPEVPYNSPLHF.

The chain joins TRBV6-5 to TRBJ1-3, with TRBD1 identical over 8 bases. V dropped 5 bases and J dropped 4; count of bases not matched to a gene: 4. The CDR3 loop spans 14 amino acids. The germline V gene has CDR1 MNHEY and CDR2 SVGAGI. The CDR3 DNA follows: TGTGCCAGCAGTCGACAGGGGTGGGGAAACACCATATATTTT. Translation gives CASSRQGWGNTIYF.

This chain uses TRBV18 with TRBJ2-5, with D perhaps matching TRBD1 (8 bases). From germline, CDR1 is KGHSH and CDR2 LQKENI. With 3 bases removed from V and 5 bases from J, the gap between germline ends came to 13 bases. The CDR3 loop spans 14 amino acids. The CDR3 DNA sequence: TGTGCCAGCTCACCCGGACAGGGAGGGGAGACCCAGTACTTC. This translates into CASSPGQGGETQYF.

This chain links TRBV7-3 with TRBJ2-2; unclear D gene. CDR1 and CDR2 from the germline V gene are SGHTA and FQGTGA. CDR3 length: 12 residues. V gave up 4 bases and J gave up 3 bases, with 3 bases separating them. CDR3 coding DNA: TGTGCCAGCAGCTACTACACCGGGGAGCTGTTTTTT. Protein product: CASSYYTGELFF.

The chain is built from TRBV11-2 and TRBJ2-3; TRBD2 agrees at 12 bases. The germline V gene has CDR1 SGHAT and CDR2 FQNNGV. V gave up 5 bases and J gave up 5 bases; unmatched junction bases: 14. This CDR3 contains 18 residues. This CDR3 reads CASSPPSSTSGGGDTQYF. CDR3 nucleotides: TGTGCCAGCAGCCCCCCCTCGTCGACTAGCGGGGGCGGAGATACGCAGTATTTT.

This clone was found a few times. The chain links TRBV7-3 to TRBJ2-3; tentative D call: TRBD1 (6 bases). Germline lookup yields CDR1 SGHTA and CDR2 FQGTGA. The V end lost 6 bases, the J end lost 3 bases, and 10 bases lay between the germline ends. This CDR3 has 13 amino acids. For the CDR3, the DNA is TGTGCCAGCAGTCTCGGACAGACAGATACGCAGTATTTT. It is translated as CASSLGQTDTQYF. Based on the CDR3 plus reference TRBV7-3 and TRBJ2-3, the full variable domain is GAGVSQTPSNKVTEKGKYVELRCDPISGHTALYWYRQSLGQGPEFLIYFQGTGAADDSGLPNDRFFAVRPEGSVSTLKIQRTERGDSAVYLCASSLGQTDTQYFGPGTRLTVL.

This rearrangement joins TRBV13 to TRBJ2-5; 10 positions agree with TRBD2. The CDR3 runs 17 residues. Germline assignment: CDR1 PRHDT and CDR2 FYEKMQ (reference sequence). V shed 2 bases, J shed 3 bases, and the junction held 9 bases outside the gene matches. The CDR3 sequence is CASSLSASGGLKETQYF. DNA for the CDR3: TGTGCCAGCAGCTTATCTGCTAGCGGGGGTTTAAAAGAGACCCAGTACTTC.